These 32 T cell receptor beta chains were all obtained from the same sample, sequenced in a study of T-cell reconstitution after alpha-beta-depleted transplantation in children. Preparation of the TCRbeta library was carried out with unique molecular identifiers. MiXCR, run by TCRdb on the PCR reads, gives a single entry per CDR3 protein. This table has fewer than 750,000 distinct CDR3 sequences, under 30% appearing once. Sequencing used PBMCs, mostly from graft donor cells, obtained 360 days after TCRalphabeta/CD19-depleted stem cell transplant. The source is a boy in the first two years of life who had a stem cell transplant for acute myeloid leukemia, so the T cells may come from the graft donor.

This clonotype has at least ten counts. The rearrangement uses TRBV19 and TRBJ2-7; 9 bases align to TRBD2. J was trimmed by 0 bases and V by 3 bases; bases with no gene match: 6. CDR1 LNHDA and CDR2 SQIVND come from the germline V gene (reference sequence). CDR3 length: 16 residues. The CDR3 DNA reads as TGTGCCAGTAGTATGAGAGGAGCGGGGGGCTCCTACGAGCAGTACTTC. Amino acids: CASSMRGAGGSYEQYF.

This chain joins TRBV20-1 and TRBJ2-1, with 12 bases lining up with TRBD2. Germline-derived CDR1 and CDR2 are DFQATT and SNEGSKA (reference sequence). The ends lost 6 bases at V and 0 bases at J; junction bases unmatched: 12. CDR3 length: 18 amino acids. The CDR3, as DNA: TGCAGTGCGCGACTAGCGGGGGCCTTTAGGAGCTCCTACAATGAGCAGTTCTTC. It codes for CSARLAGAFRSSYNEQFF.

The rearrangement links TRBV20-1 to TRBJ2-5, with 8 bases that match TRBD1. The CDR3 extends over 15 amino acids. J was trimmed by 1 base and V by 4 bases; bases with no gene match: 8. Germline-derived CDR1 and CDR2 are DFQATT and SNEGSKA (reference sequence). The CDR3, as DNA: TGCAGTGCTACTTCAGGGGGCGGCCTCCAAGAGACCCAGTACTTC. It is translated as CSATSGGGLQETQYF.

The chain carries TRBV29-1 and TRBJ1-1; D unresolved. Germline CDR1 is SQVTM and CDR2 is ANQGSEA. This CDR3 is built from 12 residues. V was trimmed by 5 bases and J by 2 bases, leaving 9 bases between them. The CDR3 DNA is TGCAGCGTTTATAGGTCTAACACTGAAGCTTTCTTT. Translating gives CSVYRSNTEAFF.

Here the CDR3 reads CASSLIAGTGGRQYF. The CDR3 DNA is TGTGCCAGCAGCCTAATAGCCGGGACAGGGGGCAGACAGTATTTT. V and J are TRBV6-1 and TRBJ2-3; 12 bases align to TRBD1. Looked up from germline, CDR1 is MNHNS and CDR2 is SASEGT. The CDR3 spans 15 residues. J gave up 12 bases and V 6 bases, and 13 bases lay outside the gene matches.

V and J are TRBV4-3 and TRBJ2-3; D might be TRBD1 or TRBD2, each matching 5 bases. Trimming pared 0 bases from V and 3 bases from J, leaving 19 bases between. Germline CDR1 LGHNA, CDR2 YSLEER. The CDR3 is 18 amino acids. The CDR3 nucleotides are TGCGCCAGCAGCCAAGATCGGTTTATAGTCAGGGAGACAGATACGCAGTATTTT. Residues: CASSQDRFIVRETDTQYF.

The chain couples TRBV6-2 or TRBV6-3 to TRBJ2-1, with 9 bases fitting TRBD1. The CDR3 totals 15 residues. Germline V lookup: CDR1 MNHEY, CDR2 SVGEGT. Trimming at V came to 6 bases and at J to 2 bases, leaving 5 bases not matched to a gene. The CDR3 spells CASRTGGDAYNEQFF. CDR3 sequence (DNA): TGTGCCAGCAGGACAGGGGGGGATGCCTACAATGAGCAGTTCTTC.

This clonotype occurred a few times. The J gene is TRBJ1-2, the V gene TRBV29-1, with TRBD1 as a possible D gene (5 bases). CDR3 length: 13 amino acids. Germline CDR1 and CDR2: SQVTM and ANQGSEA. Trimming took off 3 bases at V and 6 bases at J, with 14 bases between the two ends. CDR3 protein: CSVERAGLHGYTF. In DNA form, the CDR3 reads TGCAGCGTTGAGCGCGCAGGGTTGCATGGCTACACCTTC.

The chain is built from TRBV6-2 or TRBV6-3 and TRBJ2-1; D is perhaps TRBD1 or TRBD2 (5 bases each). This CDR3 has 15 amino acids. Germline CDR1 reads MNHEY; CDR2 reads SVGEGT. V gave up 6 bases and J gave up 8 bases, with 20 bases separating them. The CDR3 DNA is TGTGCCAGCAGCCTACCGGGACGCCAGCGGTATGAGCAGTTCTTC. It specifies CASSLPGRQRYEQFF.

This clonotype was observed many times. V is TRBV21-1 and J is TRBJ2-7; the table's D call, TRBD1, has no DNA check behind it. TRBV21-1 is tagged as a pseudogene. The CDR3 extends over 19 amino acids. DNA of the CDR3: TGTGCCAGCAGCAAAGTTCGGACAGGGCAGAAGCCCTCTCCCTACGAGCAGTACGTC. Its translation is CASSKVRTGQKPSPYEQYV.

The V and J genes are TRBV15 and TRBJ2-3, with D possibly TRBD2 on 6 matching bases. The germline V gene has CDR1 LNHNV and CDR2 YYDKDF (reference sequence). Trimming shortened V by 0 bases and J by 1 base, and 11 bases separated the two germline ends. CDR3 length equals 16 residues. This CDR3 is CATSRDAASGTDTQYF. The CDR3 region has the DNA TGTGCCACCAGCAGAGATGCGGCTAGCGGCACAGATACGCAGTATTTT.

V and J are TRBV21-1 and TRBJ2-2. TRBV21-1 is tagged as a pseudogene. CDR3 length: 15 amino acids. CDR3 DNA: TGTGCCAGCAGCAAAGCGGACGGTGGGGTCGGGGAGCTGTTTTTT. Its protein product is CASSKADGGVGELFF.

This clonotype was counted ten times or more. The CDR3 loop reads CSAWAAGRLNTEAFF. CDR3 nucleotides: TGCAGTGCTTGGGCGGCCGGACGCTTGAACACTGAAGCTTTCTTT. The V call is TRBV20-1, the J call TRBJ1-1; D is unclear. Germline assignment: CDR1 DFQATT and CDR2 SNEGSKA (reference sequence). This CDR3 contains 15 residues. Trimming removed 5 bases at V and 0 bases at J, with 16 bases between.

The chain has TRBV10-1 and TRBJ1-1; no firm D call. This CDR3 region has 14 residues. Looked up from germline, CDR1 is WNHNN and CDR2 is SYGVQD (reference sequence). V was clipped by 6 bases and J by 0 bases, with 11 bases between them. The CDR3 reads CASSNSGLNTEAFF. As DNA, the CDR3 is TGCGCCAGCAGCAATAGTGGATTGAACACTGAAGCTTTCTTT.

V usage is TRBV20-1 and J usage is TRBJ2-5; 7 positions match TRBD2. Looked up from germline, CDR1 is DFQATT and CDR2 is SNEGSKA (reference sequence). V shed 0 bases, J shed 3 bases, and the junction held 25 bases outside the gene matches. The CDR3 loop spans 21 amino acids. CDR3 sequence reads: CSARDFPHRGVFDARKETQYF. The CDR3 DNA reads as TGCAGTGCTAGAGATTTCCCTCACCGGGGGGTTTTTGACGCCCGTAAAGAGACCCAGTACTTC.

This clonotype was counted only a few times. The chain links TRBV28 to TRBJ1-1; TRBD1 agrees at 7 bases. The CDR3 has 16 residues. CDR1 MDHEN and CDR2 SYDVKM come from the germline V gene. Trimming removed 4 bases from V and 0 bases from J; junction bases left unmatched: 8. The chain's CDR3 is CASSSHAGQLNTEAFF. Written as DNA, the CDR3 is TGTGCCAGCAGTTCCCACGCGGGACAGTTGAACACTGAAGCTTTCTTT.

This clonotype showed up just a few times. V gene TRBV6-2 or TRBV6-3 combines with J gene TRBJ2-7; D is unclear. The CDR3 length is 13 residues. Trimming stripped 6 bases from V and 1 base from J, with 10 bases between. CDR1 and CDR2 (germline): MNHEY, SVGEGT. The CDR3 is CASRPDGSYEQYF. In DNA form, the CDR3 reads TGTGCCAGCAGACCTGACGGATCCTACGAGCAGTACTTC.

This chain uses TRBV5-6 with TRBJ2-3; the D gene is possibly TRBD1 (5 bases). In germline, CDR1 is SGHDT, CDR2 YYEEEE. The V end was cut by 3 bases, the J end by 5 bases, with 16 bases between. CDR3 length: 15 residues. The CDR3 loop reads CASSWPNLRGDTQYF. The CDR3 region has the DNA TGTGCCAGCAGCTGGCCCAACTTAAGGGGAGATACGCAGTATTTT.

V usage is TRBV4-2 and J usage is TRBJ1-2; possible D gene TRBD1, 5 bases. Germline CDR1 and CDR2: LGHNA and YNFKEQ. V lost 0 bases to trimming and J lost 6 bases, with 14 bases between them. The CDR3 spans 15 residues. Here the CDR3 reads CASSQDPGTPHGYTF. The CDR3 nucleotides are TGTGCCAGCAGCCAAGATCCAGGGACCCCTCATGGCTACACCTTC.

The V gene is TRBV13, the J gene TRBJ2-7, with D hard to call. CDR1 and CDR2 from the germline V gene are PRHDT and FYEKMQ (reference sequence). CDR3 length: 13 amino acids. This chain's CDR3 is CASSDGLSCEQYV. The DNA for the CDR3 is TGTGCCAGCAGCGACGGGCTCTCCTGCGAGCAGTACGTC.

The V call is TRBV7-3, the J call TRBJ2-7, with 8 bases aligning to TRBD1. The CDR3 consists of 17 residues. V was clipped by 0 bases and J by 2 bases; unmatched bases: 9. CDR1 and CDR2 from the germline V gene are SGHTA and FQGTGA. The CDR3 nucleotides read TGTGCCAGCAGCTTAACGTCACCTGGACAGGGAGCCTACGAGCAGTACTTC. Protein: CASSLTSPGQGAYEQYF.

This clonotype came up many times. The chain joins TRBV15 to TRBJ1-6; 7 bases map to TRBD1. The junction had 7 bases not matched to a gene; V was cut back by 8 bases and J by 6 bases. The length of the CDR3 is 14 residues. Germline V gene data show CDR1 as LNHNV and CDR2 as YYDKDF (reference sequence). Written as DNA, the CDR3 is TGTGCCACCTCGCAGGGGGAGGGTAATTCACCCCTCCACTTT. Its translation is CATSQGEGNSPLHF.

This clonotype appeared many times. This chain links TRBV6-1 with TRBJ2-7, with TRBD1 matching over 9 bases. CDR3 length equals 13 residues. V lost 6 bases and J lost 7; bases outside the gene matches: 7. Germline CDR1 MNHNS, CDR2 SASEGT. This CDR3 is CASRPNRGQEQYF. DNA of the CDR3: TGTGCCAGCAGGCCTAACAGGGGGCAGGAGCAGTACTTC.

V gene TRBV3-1 combines with J gene TRBJ2-7, with 9 positions matching TRBD1. Germline CDR1 reads LGHDT; CDR2 reads YNNKEL (reference sequence). CDR3 length equals 18 residues. J was trimmed by 0 bases and V by 11 bases; bases with no gene match: 20. CDR3 DNA sequence: TGTGCCTGCTGCCAAGATCTTCCGGGACAGGGCTACTCCTACGAGCAGTACTTC. It specifies CACCQDLPGQGYSYEQYF.

In its sample, this clonotype was seen a few times. The chain couples TRBV29-1 to TRBJ2-1, with 7 positions matching TRBD2. J lost 0 bases, V lost 7 bases, and 18 bases had no gene match. The germline gives CDR1 SQVTM, CDR2 ANQGSEA. The CDR3 length is 18 residues. In DNA form, the CDR3 reads TGCAGCGGTCTTCAGCGGGACCCGACCTTGAGCTCCTACAATGAGCAGTTCTTC. This codes for CSGLQRDPTLSSYNEQFF.

This rearrangement joins TRBV7-2 to TRBJ2-3, with unresolved D. The CDR3 totals 12 residues. Per the germline V gene, CDR1 is SGHTA and CDR2 is FQGNSA. V was shortened by 1 base and J by 8 bases, with 7 bases between the two germline ends. This CDR3 reads CASSLDVGTQYF. The CDR3 DNA sequence: TGTGCCAGCAGCTTAGACGTTGGTACGCAGTATTTT.

This clonotype has more than one count but fewer than ten. The chain couples TRBV6-1 to TRBJ1-6; D is undetermined. V was pared by 6 bases and J by 5 bases, with 17 bases between. The CDR3 spans 16 residues. Germline V gene lookup returns CDR1 MNHNS and CDR2 SASEGT. CDR3 sequence: CASSLALVEHNSPLHF. The CDR3 region has the DNA TGTGCCAGCAGCCTGGCGCTCGTCGAGCATAATTCACCCCTCCACTTT.

This clonotype occurred many times. The chain couples TRBV3-1 to TRBJ2-2; no definite D call. V lost 4 bases to trimming and J lost 0 bases, with 9 bases between them. The CDR3 contains 15 residues. Germline lookup yields CDR1 LGHDT and CDR2 YNNKEL (reference sequence). The CDR3 reads CASSLWGSNTGELFF. CDR3 DNA: TGTGCCAGCAGCCTTTGGGGTTCGAACACCGGGGAGCTGTTTTTT.

This chain links TRBV25-1 with TRBJ2-3, with 10 nucleotides matching TRBD1. Germline V CDR1 and CDR2: MGHDK, SYGVNS. V lost 4 bases, J lost 1 base, and 11 bases stayed unmatched. This CDR3 spans 18 amino acids. CDR3 sequence: CASSAGQGSFMGTDTQYF. The CDR3 DNA reads TGTGCCAGCAGTGCGGGACAGGGGTCATTCATGGGCACAGATACGCAGTATTTT.

The table lists this clonotype with a few counts. The chain employs TRBV18 and TRBJ2-4, with 7 bases matching TRBD1. In germline, CDR1 is KGHSH, CDR2 LQKENI. There are 13 residues in the CDR3. Trimming cost V 5 bases and J 9 bases; bases outside gene matches: 7. The CDR3 loop reads CASSTDRAGIQYF. The CDR3 DNA reads as TGTGCCAGCTCAACCGACAGGGCTGGCATTCAGTACTTC.

The chain employs TRBV12-3 or TRBV12-4 and TRBJ2-5; perhaps TRBD2 as D (6 bases). V lost 5 bases to trimming and J lost 1 base, with 14 bases between them. This CDR3 comprises 15 residues. In DNA, the CDR3 is TGTGCCAGCAGTCCAAAGGGACTGTTCCAAGAGACCCAGTACTTC. The encoded protein is CASSPKGLFQETQYF.

This clonotype was detected ten times or more. J is TRBJ2-1 and V is TRBV20-1; D uncertain. Trimming shortened V by 3 bases and J by 0 bases, and 12 bases separated the two germline ends. From germline, CDR1 is DFQATT and CDR2 SNEGSKA (reference sequence). The CDR3 loop spans 15 amino acids. The CDR3 reads CSASAGWGSYNEQFF. For the CDR3, the DNA is TGCAGTGCTAGCGCCGGCTGGGGCTCCTACAATGAGCAGTTCTTC.